This T cell receptor beta chain was identified during a study of blood T cell repertoires in COVID-19 (dated by TCRdb to about 2020). In terms of the full investigation: Samples covering the acute and convalescent phases of COVID-19 were provided by collaborators in the United States, Italy and Spain. The prospective study material was composed of cDNA or gDNA derived from T cells, B-cell-depleted T cells, or PBMCs. The dataset comprised deeply sampled blood TCRbeta repertoires from subjects exposed to, actively infected with, or recovered from COVID-19. The repertoires were released in a freely available public database meant as a resource for research on the immune response to SARS-CoV-2. Samples were obtained from the ongoing ImmuneRACE study (first 160 participants) and from about 1,300 subjects provided by 6 global collaborators. The sample metadata nearly always contained a de-identified subject ID, COVID-19 status, age in years and sex. Where HLA class I and class II types were available, the types were taken from metadata supplied by the sample provider, not from assay-based typing.

The collaborating institutions used their own protocols to collect whole blood in K2EDTA tubes. For TCRbeta analysis, collaborators shipped samples in one of three forms: frozen whole blood, isolated PBMCs, or DNA extracted from either of those sample types. Based on the germline V gene, the CDR1 and CDR2 sequences are MGHRA and YSYEKL. The V and J ends are trimmed by 0 bases and 5 bases, leaving 22 bases between them. Reading from cysteine to phenylalanine, the CDR3 counts 18 amino acids. The CDR3 DNA has 54 bases and is translated from base 1. TCRbeta CDR3 regions were amplified from genomic DNA using the immunoSEQ Assay, a bias-controlled multiplex PCR. Concerning the study's data processing: The number of nucleated cells in each sample was estimated from the amplification of reference gene primers within the assay. To quantify the absolute abundance of each unique TCRbeta CDR3 rearrangement, sequence reads were collapsed and filtered. For each sample, productive Simpson clonality was calculated as the square root of Simpson's diversity index across productive rearrangements. TCRdb stores this immuneACCESS table with in-frame sequences only. Part of the clones is absent; in the studies checked, under half of the shortfall reflects unresolved V genes, and no reason is known for the rest. V, J and clone size derive from that table, while D and trimming were established from the DNA sequence. The sample table lists around 320,000 clones, 70% to 90% of them with a count of one. 7.2% of the sample is taken by the ten largest.

General conclusions and limits of the study: The amount of clinical and demographic metadata varied by source and participant and was provided uncurated.

On this clone: Its recognized antigen is unknown. Base qualities are not provided; no much larger clone lies one nucleotide away.

The clonotype comes from a human donor in a cohort sampled during active COVID-19. What was sequenced was peripheral blood. The rearrangement combines TRBV4-1 with TRBJ1-2; TRBD1 might be the D gene, on 6 matching bases. CDR3 region: CASSQERLTGPTLYGYTF. The DNA reads TGCGCCAGCAGCCAAGAAAGGTTGACAGGACCAACACTTTATGGCTACACCTTC.